One T cell receptor (beta chain) is described in this entry. Original data processing: Researchers report that nucleated cell counts were estimated from reference gene primer amplification. Libraries were prepared by immunoSEQ multiplex PCR; TCRdb keeps only in-frame clonotypes and omits some of them. V, J and clone size are taken as reported in that table, and D and trimming were inferred from the DNA itself. The sample contains some 260,000 clones, approximately 83% of which appear only once. V was pared by 9 bases and J by 3 bases, with 7 bases of the junction left unmatched. Germline CDR1 KGHDR, CDR2 SFDVKD. This CDR3 has 14 residues. This record comes from a study of blood T cell repertoires in COVID-19. In the study overall: COVID-19 samples, acute and convalescent, were from the United States, Italy and Spain. T cells, B-cell-depleted T cells, or PBMCs supplied cDNA or gDNA.

The gene calls are TRBV24-1 and TRBJ1-3; 7 nucleotides match TRBD1. The sequenced sample consisted of peripheral blood. The TCR was taken from a man of 80 years or more with acute or convalescent COVID-19. The CDR3 DNA is TGTGCCACCCAAGGGGGCAGGTATGGAAACACCATATATTTT. This encodes CATQGGRYGNTIYF.